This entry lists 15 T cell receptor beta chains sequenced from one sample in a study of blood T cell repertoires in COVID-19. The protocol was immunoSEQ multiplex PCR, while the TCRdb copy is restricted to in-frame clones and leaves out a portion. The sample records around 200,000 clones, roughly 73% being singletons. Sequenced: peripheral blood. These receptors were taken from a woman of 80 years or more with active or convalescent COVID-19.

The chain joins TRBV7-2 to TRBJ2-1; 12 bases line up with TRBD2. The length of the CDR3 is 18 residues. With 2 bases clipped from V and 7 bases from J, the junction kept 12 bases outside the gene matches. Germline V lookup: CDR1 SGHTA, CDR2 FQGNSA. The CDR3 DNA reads TGTGCCAGCAGCTTATTCGAACTAGCGGGGGGCCGAGGGAATGAGCAGTTCTTC. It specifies CASSLFELAGGRGNEQFF. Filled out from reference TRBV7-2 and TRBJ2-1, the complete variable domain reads GAGVSQSPSNKVTEKGKDVELRCDPISGHTALYWYRQSLGQGLEFLIYFQGNSAPDKSGLPSDRFSAERTGGSVSTLTIQRTQQEDSAVYLCASSLFELAGGRGNEQFFGPGTRLTVL.

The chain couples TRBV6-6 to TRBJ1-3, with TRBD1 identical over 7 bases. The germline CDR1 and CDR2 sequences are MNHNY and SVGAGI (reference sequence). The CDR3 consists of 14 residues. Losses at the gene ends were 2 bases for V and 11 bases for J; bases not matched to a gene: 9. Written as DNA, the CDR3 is TGTGCCAGCAGTTACGGGACAGCAGTCGGTCCCATATATTTT. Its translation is CASSYGTAVGPIYF.

CDR3 nucleotides: TGTGCCAGCAGTGAAGCTCAGGGTTTTAGAAGGTCTACAACTAATGAAAAACTGTTTTTT. Translated: CASSEAQGFRRSTTNEKLFF. This chain connects TRBV6-1 to TRBJ1-4, with D possibly TRBD1 on 5 matching bases. The V end was cut by 0 bases, the J end by 0 bases, with 20 bases between. The germline gives CDR1 MNHNS, CDR2 SASEGT. This CDR3 has 20 residues.

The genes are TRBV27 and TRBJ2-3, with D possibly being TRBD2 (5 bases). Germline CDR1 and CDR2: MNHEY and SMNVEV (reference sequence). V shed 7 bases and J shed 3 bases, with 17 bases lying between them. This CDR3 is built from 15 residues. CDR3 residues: CASIPWGVGTDTQYF. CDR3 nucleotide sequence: TGTGCCAGCATCCCCTGGGGAGTGGGGACAGATACGCAGTATTTT.

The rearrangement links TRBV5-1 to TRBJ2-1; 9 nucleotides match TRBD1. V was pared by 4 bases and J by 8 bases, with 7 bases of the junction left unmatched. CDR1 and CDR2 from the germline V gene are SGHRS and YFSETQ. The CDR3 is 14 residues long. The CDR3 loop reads CASSPGQGRHEQFF. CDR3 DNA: TGCGCCAGCAGCCCCGGACAGGGGCGTCATGAGCAGTTCTTC.

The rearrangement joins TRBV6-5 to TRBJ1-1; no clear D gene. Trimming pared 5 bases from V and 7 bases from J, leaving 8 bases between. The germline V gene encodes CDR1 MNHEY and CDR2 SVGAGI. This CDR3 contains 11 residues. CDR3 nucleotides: TGTGCCAGCAGTACGACTCTTGAAGCTTTCTTT. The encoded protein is CASSTTLEAFF.

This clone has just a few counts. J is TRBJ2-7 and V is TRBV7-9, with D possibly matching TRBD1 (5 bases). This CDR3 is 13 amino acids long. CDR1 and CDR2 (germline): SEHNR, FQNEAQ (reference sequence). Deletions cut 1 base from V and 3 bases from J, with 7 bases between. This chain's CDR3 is CASSLGQIYEQYF. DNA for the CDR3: TGTGCCAGCAGCTTAGGACAGATCTACGAGCAGTACTTC. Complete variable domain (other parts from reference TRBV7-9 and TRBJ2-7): DTGVSQNPRHKITKRGQNVTFRCDPISEHNRLYWYRQTLGQGPEFLTYFQNEAQLEKSRLLSDRFSAERPKGSFSTLEIQRTEQGDSAMYLCASSLGQIYEQYFGPGTRLTVT.

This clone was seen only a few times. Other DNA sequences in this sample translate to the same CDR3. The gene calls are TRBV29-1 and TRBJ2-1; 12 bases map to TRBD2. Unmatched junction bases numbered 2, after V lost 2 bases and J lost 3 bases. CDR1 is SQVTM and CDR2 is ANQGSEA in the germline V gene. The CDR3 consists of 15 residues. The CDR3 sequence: CSVELAGGLYNEQFF. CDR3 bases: TGCAGCGTTGAACTAGCGGGGGGGCTCTACAATGAGCAGTTCTTC.

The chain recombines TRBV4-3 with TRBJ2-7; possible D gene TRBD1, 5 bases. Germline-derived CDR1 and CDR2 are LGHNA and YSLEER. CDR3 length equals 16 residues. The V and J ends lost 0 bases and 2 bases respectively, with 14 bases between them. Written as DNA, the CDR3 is TGCGCCAGCAGCCAAGATTTGGGCAGGGCAACCTACGAGCAGTACTTC. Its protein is CASSQDLGRATYEQYF.

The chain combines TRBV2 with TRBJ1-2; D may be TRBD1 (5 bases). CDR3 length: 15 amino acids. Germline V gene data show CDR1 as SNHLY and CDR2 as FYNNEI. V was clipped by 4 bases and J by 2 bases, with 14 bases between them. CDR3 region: CASSVTREANYGYTF. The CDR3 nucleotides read TGTGCCAGCAGTGTAACCAGGGAGGCGAACTATGGCTACACCTTC.

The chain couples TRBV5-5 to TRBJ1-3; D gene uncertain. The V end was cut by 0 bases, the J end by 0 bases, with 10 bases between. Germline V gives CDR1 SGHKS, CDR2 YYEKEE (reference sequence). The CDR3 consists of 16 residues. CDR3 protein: CASSLEPFSSGNTIYF. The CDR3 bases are TGTGCCAGCAGCTTGGAACCGTTTAGCTCTGGAAACACCATATATTTT. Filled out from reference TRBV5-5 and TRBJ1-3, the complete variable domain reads DAGVTQSPTHLIKTRGQQVTLRCSPISGHKSVSWYQQVLGQGPQFIFQYYEKEERGRGNFPDRFSARQFPNYSSELNVNALLLGDSALYLCASSLEPFSSGNTIYFGEGSWLTVV.

CDR3 region: CASSTVPKETQYF. CDR3 sequence (DNA): TGCGCCAGCAGCACAGTCCCTAAAGAGACCCAGTACTTC. This chain uses TRBV5-1 with TRBJ2-5; D not resolved. Germline V gene sequence: CDR1 SGHRS, CDR2 YFSETQ. The CDR3 contains 13 residues. Trimming pared 4 bases from V and 3 bases from J, leaving 10 bases between. Drawing the rest from reference TRBV5-1 and TRBJ2-5, the complete variable domain is KAGVTQTPRYLIKTRGQQVTLSCSPISGHRSVSWYQQTPGQGLQFLFEYFSETQRNKGNFPGRFSGRQFSNSRSEMNVSTLELGDSALYLCASSTVPKETQYFGPGTRLLVL.

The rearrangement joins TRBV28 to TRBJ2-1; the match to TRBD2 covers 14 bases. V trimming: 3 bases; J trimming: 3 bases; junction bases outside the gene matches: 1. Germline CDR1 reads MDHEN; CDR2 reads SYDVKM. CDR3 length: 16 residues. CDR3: CASSLGLAGVYNEQFF. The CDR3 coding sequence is TGTGCCAGCAGTTTGGGACTAGCGGGGGTCTACAATGAGCAGTTCTTC.

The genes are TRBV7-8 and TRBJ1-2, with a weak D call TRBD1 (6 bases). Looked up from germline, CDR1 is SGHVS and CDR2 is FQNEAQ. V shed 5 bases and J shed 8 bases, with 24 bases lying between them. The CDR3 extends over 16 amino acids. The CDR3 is CASSTQVFTGTEGYTF. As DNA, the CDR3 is TGTGCCAGCAGCACCCAGGTGTTCACAGGGACGGAGGGCTACACCTTC. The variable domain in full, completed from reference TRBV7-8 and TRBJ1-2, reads GAGVSQSPRYKVAKRGQDVALRCDPISGHVSLFWYQQALGQGPEFLTYFQNEAQLDKSGLPSDRFFAERPEGSVSTLKIQRTQQEDSAVYLCASSTQVFTGTEGYTFGSGTRLTVV.

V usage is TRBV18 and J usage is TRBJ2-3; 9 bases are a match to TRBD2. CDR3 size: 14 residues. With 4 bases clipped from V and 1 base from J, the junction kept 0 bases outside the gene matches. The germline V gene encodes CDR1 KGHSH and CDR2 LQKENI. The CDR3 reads CASSLAGGTDTQYF. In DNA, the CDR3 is TGTGCCAGCTCACTAGCGGGGGGCACAGATACGCAGTATTTT.